These 31 T cell receptor beta chains were sequenced from one sample in a study of blood T cell repertoires in COVID-19. Measured with immunoSEQ multiplex PCR; TCRdb has only the in-frame clones, and not every one. This sample carries about 180,000 clones, about 85% of them seen once, and the ten largest clones take under 8%. The sample taken for sequencing was PBMCs or T cells enriched from blood (not recorded which). These receptors originate from a man aged 40-49 years who had recovered from COVID-19.

This chain uses TRBV28 with TRBJ2-7, with TRBD1 identical over 8 bases. The CDR3 loop spans 14 amino acids. The junction had 3 bases not matched to a gene; V was cut back by 0 bases and J by 5 bases. Germline loops: CDR1 MDHEN, CDR2 SYDVKM. The CDR3 bases are TGTGCCAGCAGTTTATGGGACAGGGCGGACGAGCAGTACTTC. Residues: CASSLWDRADEQYF.

This clone was counted a few times. The chain is built from TRBV3-1 (or the pseudogene TRBV3-2) and TRBJ2-7, with a tentative D call TRBD2 (5 bases). This CDR3 is 16 amino acids long. With 5 bases removed from V and 0 bases from J, the gap between germline ends came to 17 bases. Germline V CDR1 and CDR2: LGHDT, YNNKEL (reference sequence). The CDR3 DNA reads as TGTGCCAGCAGCACAGACACCATTCGGGGCTCCTACGAGCAGTACTTC. It specifies CASSTDTIRGSYEQYF.

The chain recombines TRBV9 with TRBJ2-7, with TRBD1 matching over 9 bases. Per the germline V gene, CDR1 is SGDLS and CDR2 is YYNGEE. Unmatched junction bases numbered 4, after V lost 3 bases and J lost 3 bases. CDR3 length: 14 residues. CDR3 DNA sequence: TGTGCCAGCAGCGCACGGACAGGGGACTACGAGCAGTACTTC. Encoded protein: CASSARTGDYEQYF.

This chain connects TRBV16 to TRBJ1-2, with 7 bases matching TRBD1. This CDR3 contains 12 residues. The germline V gene has CDR1 KGHSY and CDR2 FQNENV. Unmatched junction bases numbered 4, after V lost 4 bases and J lost 8 bases. The CDR3 here is CASSRQGGGYTF. CDR3 in DNA: TGTGCCAGCAGCCGACAGGGTGGAGGCTACACCTTC.

The chain recombines TRBV9 with TRBJ1-1; 9 nucleotides line up with TRBD1. Germline-derived CDR1 and CDR2 are SGDLS and YYNGEE. Germline trimming cut 2 bases from V and 8 bases from J; bases unmatched to any gene: 13. CDR3 size: 16 residues. Here the CDR3 reads CASSVGPGQGKVEAFF. CDR3 nucleotides: TGTGCCAGCAGCGTTGGACCGGGACAGGGAAAAGTAGAAGCTTTCTTT.

The V call is TRBV18, the J call TRBJ2-1; TRBD2 aligns across 11 bases. V lost 6 bases to trimming and J lost 6 bases; unmatched junction nucleotides: 16. The germline V gene has CDR1 KGHSH and CDR2 LQKENI. This CDR3 region has 18 residues. CDR3 protein: CASSPPQLLTSGTNEQFF. Here the CDR3 DNA reads TGTGCCAGCTCTCCCCCCCAGTTGCTGACTAGCGGGACCAATGAGCAGTTCTTC.

The chain employs TRBV7-3 and TRBJ2-2, with 8 bases matching TRBD2. Germline values: CDR1 SGHTA, CDR2 FQGTGA. This CDR3 comprises 15 residues. J gave up 4 bases and V 3 bases, and 4 bases lay outside the gene matches. CDR3 sequence reads: CASSFSGKGTGELFF. DNA for the CDR3: TGTGCCAGCAGCTTTAGCGGGAAAGGCACCGGGGAGCTGTTTTTT. Complete variable domain (other parts from reference TRBV7-3 and TRBJ2-2): GAGVSQTPSNKVTEKGKYVELRCDPISGHTALYWYRQSLGQGPEFLIYFQGTGAADDSGLPNDRFFAVRPEGSVSTLKIQRTERGDSAVYLCASSFSGKGTGELFFGEGSRLTVL.

The V call is TRBV4-2, the J call TRBJ1-1; a possible D gene is TRBD1 (5 bases). V lost 1 base, J lost 4 bases, and 10 bases lay in between. Germline CDR1 is LGHNA and CDR2 is YNFKEQ. The CDR3 runs to 14 residues. The CDR3 DNA reads TGTGCCAGCAGCCAAGGCAGGGTTGGCACTGAAGCTTTCTTT. Protein sequence: CASSQGRVGTEAFF.

This rearrangement joins TRBV12-3 or TRBV12-4 to TRBJ1-1; 7 nucleotides align to TRBD1. The CDR3 covers 13 residues. V dropped 2 bases and J dropped 4; count of bases not matched to a gene: 1. CDR3 region: CASSLTGVTEAFF. The CDR3 nucleotides are TGTGCCAGCAGTTTAACAGGGGTCACTGAAGCTTTCTTT.

J is TRBJ1-1 and V is TRBV6-1; no definite D call. Germline CDR1 is MNHNS and CDR2 is SASEGT. The CDR3 totals 15 residues. V lost 0 bases and J 4 bases, leaving 12 bases between the germline ends. The CDR3 loop is CASSEAHGRITEAFF. The DNA for the CDR3 is TGTGCCAGCAGTGAAGCGCACGGCAGGATCACTGAAGCTTTCTTT.

The V gene is TRBV4-1, the J gene TRBJ1-3; 8 bases match TRBD1. With 4 bases clipped from V and 4 bases from J, the junction kept 0 bases outside the gene matches. This CDR3 region has 13 residues. CDR1 is MGHRA and CDR2 is YSYEKL in the germline V gene. As DNA, the CDR3 is TGCGCCAGCAGCCGACAGGGGGGAAACACCATATATTTT. Its protein product is CASSRQGGNTIYF.

The genes are TRBV7-2 and TRBJ2-7; perhaps TRBD1 as D (6 bases). Germline loops: CDR1 SGHTA, CDR2 FQGNSA. The CDR3 length is 19 residues. V lost 6 bases and J lost 0, with 27 bases in between. CDR3 sequence reads: CASRGYRDIPSSSSYEQYF. CDR3 bases: TGTGCCAGCAGGGGCTACAGGGATATCCCCTCCAGTAGCTCCTACGAGCAGTACTTC. The entire variable domain, with the rest obtained from reference TRBV7-2 and TRBJ2-7, is as follows: GAGVSQSPSNKVTEKGKDVELRCDPISGHTALYWYRQSLGQGLEFLIYFQGNSAPDKSGLPSDRFSAERTGGSVSTLTIQRTQQEDSAVYLCASRGYRDIPSSSSYEQYFGPGTRLTVT.

The rearrangement joins TRBV29-1 to TRBJ2-7; maybe TRBD2 (6 bases). Germline lookup yields CDR1 SQVTM and CDR2 ANQGSEA. The CDR3 extends over 12 amino acids. V was cut by 4 bases and J by 5 bases, with 12 bases left in between. As DNA, the CDR3 is TGCAGCGTTGCCCTGGGCGGGGACGAGCAGTACTTC. As protein: CSVALGGDEQYF.

This clone occurred once. This chain links TRBV3-1 (or the pseudogene TRBV3-2) with TRBJ2-3, with D unclear. Germline values: CDR1 LGHDT, CDR2 YNNKEL (reference sequence). V lost 0 bases and J lost 7, with 11 bases in between. The CDR3 spans 14 residues. CDR3 nucleotide sequence: TGTGCCAGCAGCCAAGATCGGTCACCTAATACGCAGTATTTT. Its translation is CASSQDRSPNTQYF.

This clone has a handful of counts. This rearrangement joins TRBV19 to TRBJ2-1; D gene uncertain. This CDR3 is built from 11 residues. V lost 5 bases and J lost 7, with 6 bases in between. Germline-derived CDR1 and CDR2 are LNHDA and SQIVND (reference sequence). CDR3 nucleotides: TGTGCCAGTAGTTTACGGAATGAGCAGTTCTTC. It encodes CASSLRNEQFF.

The chain recombines TRBV11-2 with TRBJ2-2, with 11 bases matching TRBD2. The trim removed 5 bases at V and 8 bases at J, leaving 13 bases unmatched. CDR3 length: 17 residues. Looked up from germline, CDR1 is SGHAT and CDR2 is FQNNGV. In nucleotides, the CDR3 is TGTGCCAGCAGCCCAGGGCTAGCGGGAGGCCTCGGGGGGGAGCTGTTTTTT. Translated, it gives CASSPGLAGGLGGELFF. Using reference TRBV11-2 and TRBJ2-2 for the parts outside the CDR3, the full variable domain is EAGVAQSPRYKIIEKRQSVAFWCNPISGHATLYWYQQILGQGPKLLIQFQNNGVVDDSQLPKDRFSAERLKGVDSTLKIQPAKLEDSAVYLCASSPGLAGGLGGELFFGEGSRLTVL.

In nucleotides, the CDR3 is TGTGCCAGCCCCACCGGCAGAGGGCACTTCGAGCAGTACTTC. Translation: CASPTGRGHFEQYF. V gene TRBV27 combines with J gene TRBJ2-7; tentative D call: TRBD2 (5 bases). This CDR3 spans 14 amino acids. The germline V gene has CDR1 MNHEY and CDR2 SMNVEV (reference sequence). V was shortened by 8 bases and J by 6 bases, with 20 bases between the two germline ends.

This chain links TRBV6-6 with TRBJ1-2, with D perhaps TRBD1 (5 bases). The CDR3 contains 16 residues. The germline gives CDR1 MNHNY, CDR2 SVGAGI (reference sequence). V lost 7 bases and J lost 0, with 18 bases in between. The CDR3 reads CASTLGGQNSNYGYTF. As DNA, the CDR3 is TGTGCCAGCACCCTGGGAGGACAAAACTCTAACTATGGCTACACCTTC.

V gene TRBV19 combines with J gene TRBJ2-1; TRBD2 might be the D (6 bases). This CDR3 comprises 17 residues. Trimming left V 4 bases short and J 3 bases short, with 19 bases between. Per germline, CDR1 LNHDA and CDR2 SQIVND (reference sequence). The DNA of the CDR3 is TGTGCCAGTAGTACCGGGGGTGGATCAACCGGCTACAATGAGCAGTTCTTC. As protein: CASSTGGGSTGYNEQFF.

V gene TRBV5-4 combines with J gene TRBJ2-7; the match to TRBD2 covers 8 bases. CDR3 length: 15 amino acids. Germline CDR1 reads SGHNT; CDR2 reads YYREEE (reference sequence). The junction had 6 bases not matched to a gene; V was cut back by 0 bases and J by 4 bases. CDR3 in amino acids: CASSLGKAGVYEQYF. The DNA of the CDR3 is TGTGCCAGCAGCTTGGGTAAAGCGGGAGTTTACGAGCAGTACTTC.

This sequence joins TRBV24-1 and TRBJ1-2; no clear D. The V and J ends lost 4 bases and 4 bases respectively, with 15 bases between them. Germline CDR1 KGHDR, CDR2 SFDVKD. The CDR3 runs to 15 residues. CDR3 sequence reads: CATSDPYSTIYGYTF. The CDR3 DNA reads TGTGCCACCAGTGACCCGTATAGCACTATCTATGGCTACACCTTC.

V gene TRBV19 combines with J gene TRBJ1-1; D is ambiguous. The length of the CDR3 is 12 residues. Germline V gives CDR1 LNHDA, CDR2 SQIVND (reference sequence). V shed 3 bases and J shed 2 bases, with 4 bases lying between them. This CDR3 reads CASSMSNTEAFF. The CDR3, as DNA: TGTGCCAGTAGTATGTCTAACACTGAAGCTTTCTTT.

The chain is built from TRBV7-9 and TRBJ1-2, with D possibly being TRBD1 (6 bases). V lost 4 bases to trimming and J lost 6 bases, with 18 bases between them. The germline gives CDR1 SEHNR, CDR2 FQNEAQ (reference sequence). This CDR3 spans 15 amino acids. The CDR3 loop reads CASSYPGTTRNGYTF. The DNA of the CDR3 is TGTGCCAGCAGCTACCCCGGGACAACAAGGAATGGCTACACCTTC.

The V call is TRBV3-1 (or the pseudogene TRBV3-2), the J call TRBJ2-7; D is unresolved. Germline V gene data show CDR1 as LGHDT and CDR2 as YNNKEL (reference sequence). The V end was cut by 3 bases, the J end by 3 bases, with 6 bases between. The CDR3 runs 12 residues. Here the CDR3 reads CASSQFIYEQYF. CDR3 in DNA: TGTGCCAGCAGCCAGTTTATCTACGAGCAGTACTTC.

The chain links TRBV5-1 to TRBJ1-1; D remains unclear. The length of the CDR3 is 14 residues. The ends were cut back, 4 bases at V and 1 base at J, with 11 bases in the middle. Germline V gene lookup returns CDR1 SGHRS and CDR2 YFSETQ. The CDR3 here is CASSPLLGNTEAFF. CDR3 in DNA: TGCGCCAGCAGCCCCCTGCTCGGGAACACTGAAGCTTTCTTT.

The chain uses TRBV11-2 and TRBJ1-2, with TRBD1 matching over 8 bases. This CDR3 is built from 15 residues. Germline V lookup: CDR1 SGHAT, CDR2 FQNNGV. V was pared by 5 bases and J by 4 bases, with 9 bases of the junction left unmatched. This CDR3 reads CASSAGQASSYGYTF. CDR3 sequence (DNA): TGTGCCAGCAGCGCGGGACAGGCGTCCTCCTATGGCTACACCTTC.

V is TRBV29-1 and J is TRBJ2-7; D is possibly TRBD2 (7 bases). The V gene's germline CDR1 is SQVTM and CDR2 ANQGSEA. V gave up 8 bases and J gave up 3 bases, with 20 bases separating them. The CDR3 contains 14 residues. The CDR3 DNA reads TGCAGCATTCGAGCGGGGCAGGGGCTCTACGAGCAGTACTTC. Residues: CSIRAGQGLYEQYF.

J is TRBJ1-6 and V is TRBV30; 7 bases are a match to TRBD1. V dropped 2 bases and J dropped 0; count of bases not matched to a gene: 10. The length of the CDR3 is 18 residues. Looked up from germline, CDR1 is GTSNPN and CDR2 is SVGIG (reference sequence). CDR3 DNA: TGTGCCTGGAGTATTTACCGGGACAGTAGCTCCTATAATTCACCCCTCCACTTT. Translating it yields CAWSIYRDSSSYNSPLHF.

The gene calls are TRBV9 and TRBJ1-2; the D gene is possibly TRBD1 (6 bases). V gave up 3 bases and J gave up 4 bases, with 10 bases separating them. The germline V gene encodes CDR1 SGDLS and CDR2 YYNGEE. The CDR3 length is 13 residues. The CDR3 loop reads CASSAGTLYGYTF. The CDR3 nucleotides read TGTGCCAGCAGCGCCGGGACACTCTATGGCTACACCTTC.

The genes are TRBV7-3 and TRBJ1-1, with unresolved D. V was pared by 0 bases and J by 6 bases, with 8 bases between. CDR3 length: 13 amino acids. Germline V CDR1 and CDR2: SGHTA, FQGTGA. The CDR3 sequence: CASSLTFRSEAFF. CDR3 coding DNA: TGTGCCAGCAGCTTAACGTTCCGGTCTGAAGCTTTCTTT.

The table lists this clone with a few counts. The gene calls are TRBV9 and TRBJ1-1, with D possibly TRBD1 on 6 matching bases. This CDR3 has 13 residues. Germline V CDR1 and CDR2: SGDLS, YYNGEE. The V end was cut by 4 bases, the J end by 3 bases, with 10 bases between. CDR3 loop: CASSLEGDTEAFF. CDR3 nucleotide sequence: TGTGCCAGCAGCCTAGAGGGGGACACTGAAGCTTTCTTT. Drawing the rest from reference TRBV9 and TRBJ1-1, the complete variable domain is DSGVTQTPKHLITATGQRVTLRCSPRSGDLSVYWYQQSLDQGLQFLIQYYNGEERAKGNILERFSAQQFPDLHSELNLSSLELGDSALYFCASSLEGDTEAFFGQGTRLTVV.